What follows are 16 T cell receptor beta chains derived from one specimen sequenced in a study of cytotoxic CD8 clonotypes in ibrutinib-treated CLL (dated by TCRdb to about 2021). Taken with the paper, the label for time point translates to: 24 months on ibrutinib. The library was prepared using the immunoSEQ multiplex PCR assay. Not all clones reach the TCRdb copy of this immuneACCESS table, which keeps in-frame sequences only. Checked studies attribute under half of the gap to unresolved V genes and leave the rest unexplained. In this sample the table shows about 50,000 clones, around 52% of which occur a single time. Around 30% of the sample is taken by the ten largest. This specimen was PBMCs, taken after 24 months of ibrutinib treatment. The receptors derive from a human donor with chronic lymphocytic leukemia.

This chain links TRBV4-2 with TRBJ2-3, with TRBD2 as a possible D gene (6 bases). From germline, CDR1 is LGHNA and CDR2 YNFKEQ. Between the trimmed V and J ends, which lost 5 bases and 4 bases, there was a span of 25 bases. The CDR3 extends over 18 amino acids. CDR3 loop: CASSTWGWAPEGPDTQYF. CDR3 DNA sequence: TGTGCCAGCAGCACTTGGGGATGGGCTCCGGAGGGCCCAGATACGCAGTATTTT.

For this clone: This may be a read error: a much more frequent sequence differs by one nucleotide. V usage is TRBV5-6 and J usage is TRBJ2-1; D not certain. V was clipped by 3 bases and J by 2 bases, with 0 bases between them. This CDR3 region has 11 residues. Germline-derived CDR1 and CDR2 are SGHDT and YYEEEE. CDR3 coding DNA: TGTGCCAGCAGCTCCTACAATGAGCAGTTCTTC. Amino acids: CASSSYNEQFF.

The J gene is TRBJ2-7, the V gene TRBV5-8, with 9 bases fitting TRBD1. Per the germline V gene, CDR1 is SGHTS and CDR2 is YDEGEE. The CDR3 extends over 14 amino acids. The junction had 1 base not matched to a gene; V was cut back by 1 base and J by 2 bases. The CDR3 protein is CASSLTGGTYEQYF. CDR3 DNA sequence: TGTGCCAGCAGCTTGACAGGGGGCACCTACGAGCAGTACTTC.

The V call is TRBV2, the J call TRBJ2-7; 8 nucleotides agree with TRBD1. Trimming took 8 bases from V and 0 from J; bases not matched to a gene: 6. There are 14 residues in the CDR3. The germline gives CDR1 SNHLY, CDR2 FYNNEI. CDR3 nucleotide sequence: TGTGCCAGCGGGAGACAGGGGAGCTCCTACGAGCAGTACTTC. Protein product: CASGRQGSSYEQYF.

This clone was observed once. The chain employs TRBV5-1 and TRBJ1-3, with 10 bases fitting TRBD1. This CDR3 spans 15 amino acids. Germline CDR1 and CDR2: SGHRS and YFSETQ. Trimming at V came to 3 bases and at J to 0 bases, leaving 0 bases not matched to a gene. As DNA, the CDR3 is TGCGCCAGCAGCTGGGACAGGGGCTCTGGAAACACCATATATTTT. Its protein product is CASSWDRGSGNTIYF.

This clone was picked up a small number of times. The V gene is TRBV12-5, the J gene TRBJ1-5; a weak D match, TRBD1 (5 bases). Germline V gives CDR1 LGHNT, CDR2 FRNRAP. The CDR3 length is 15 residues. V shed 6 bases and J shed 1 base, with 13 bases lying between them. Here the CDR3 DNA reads TGTGCTAGTGGGACTGGCCAGGGAAGCAATCAGCCCCAGCATTTT. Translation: CASGTGQGSNQPQHF.

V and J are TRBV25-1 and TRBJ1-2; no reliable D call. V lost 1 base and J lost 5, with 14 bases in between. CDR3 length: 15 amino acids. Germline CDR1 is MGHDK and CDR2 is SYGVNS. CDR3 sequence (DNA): TGTGCCAGCAGTGAATCCCACCGGGCAGGTTATGGCTACACCTTC. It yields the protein CASSESHRAGYGYTF.

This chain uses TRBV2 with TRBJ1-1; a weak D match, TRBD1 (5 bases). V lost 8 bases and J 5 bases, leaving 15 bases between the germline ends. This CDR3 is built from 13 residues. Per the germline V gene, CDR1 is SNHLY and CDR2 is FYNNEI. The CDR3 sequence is CASATDSFTEAFF. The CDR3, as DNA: TGTGCCAGCGCCACTGACAGTTTTACTGAAGCTTTCTTT.

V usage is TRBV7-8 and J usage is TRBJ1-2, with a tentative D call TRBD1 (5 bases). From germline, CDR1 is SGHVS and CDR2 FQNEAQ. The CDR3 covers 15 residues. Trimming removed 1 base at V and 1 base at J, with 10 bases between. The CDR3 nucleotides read TGTGCCAGCAGCTTAGGGAGGACAAATAACTATGGCTACACCTTC. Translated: CASSLGRTNNYGYTF.

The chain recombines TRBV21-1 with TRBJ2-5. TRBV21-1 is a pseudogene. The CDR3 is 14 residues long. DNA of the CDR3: TGTGCCAGCAGCAGCCGGACCCTGCAAGAGACCCAGTACTTC. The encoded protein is CASSSRTLQETQYF.

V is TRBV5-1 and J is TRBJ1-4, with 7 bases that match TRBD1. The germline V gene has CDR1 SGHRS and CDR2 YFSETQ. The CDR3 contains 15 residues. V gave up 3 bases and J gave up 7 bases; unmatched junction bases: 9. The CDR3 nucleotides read TGCGCCAGCAGCTCACAAACAGGGGAAGGTGAAAAACTGTTTTTT. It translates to CASSSQTGEGEKLFF.

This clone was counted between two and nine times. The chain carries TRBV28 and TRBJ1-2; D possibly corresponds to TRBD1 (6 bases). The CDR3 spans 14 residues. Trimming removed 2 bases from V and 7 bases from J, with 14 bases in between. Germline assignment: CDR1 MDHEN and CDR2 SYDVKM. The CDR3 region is CASSLGGAAGGYTF. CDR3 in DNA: TGTGCCAGCAGTTTAGGGGGGGCAGCGGGTGGCTACACCTTC.

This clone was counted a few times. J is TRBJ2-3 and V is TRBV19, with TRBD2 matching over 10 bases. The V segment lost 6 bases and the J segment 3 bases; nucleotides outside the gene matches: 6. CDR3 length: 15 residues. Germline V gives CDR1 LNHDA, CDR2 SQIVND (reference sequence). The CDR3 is CASRASGGSTDTQYF. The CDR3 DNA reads TGTGCCAGTAGGGCTAGCGGGGGTTCTACAGATACGCAGTATTTT.

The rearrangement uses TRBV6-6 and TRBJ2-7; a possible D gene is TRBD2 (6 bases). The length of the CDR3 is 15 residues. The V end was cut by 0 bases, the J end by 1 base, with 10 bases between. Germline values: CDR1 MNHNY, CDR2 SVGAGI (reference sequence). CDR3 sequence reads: CASSYSPGVSYEQYF. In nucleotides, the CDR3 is TGTGCCAGCAGTTACTCGCCGGGGGTGTCCTACGAGCAGTACTTC.

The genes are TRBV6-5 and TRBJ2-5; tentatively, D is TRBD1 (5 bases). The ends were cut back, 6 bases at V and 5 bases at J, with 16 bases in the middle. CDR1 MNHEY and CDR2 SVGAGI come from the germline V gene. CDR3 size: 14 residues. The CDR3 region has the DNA TGTGCCAGCAGGTGGACCTTTAAGGGGGAGACCCAGTACTTC. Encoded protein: CASRWTFKGETQYF.

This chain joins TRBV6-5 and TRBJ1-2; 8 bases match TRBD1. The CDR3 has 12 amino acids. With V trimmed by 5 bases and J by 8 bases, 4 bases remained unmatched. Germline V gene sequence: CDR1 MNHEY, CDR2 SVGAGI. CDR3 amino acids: CASSMTGAGYTF. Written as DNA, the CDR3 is TGTGCCAGCAGTATGACAGGGGCCGGCTACACCTTC.